The rows below give T cell receptor beta chains drawn from one sample of a study of T cells after somatic rescue of genetic block. Assay used: immunoSEQ multiplex PCR; TCRdb lists only in-frame clones, some missing. The table lists approximately 58,000 clones, more than 90% of them singletons. Sequences were obtained from peripheral blood mononuclear cells (PBMCs). These receptors were obtained from a child younger than two. CDR3s include the opening cysteine and the closing phenylalanine or tryptophan. Each record gives: clone size, J gene, V gene, D gene, CDR3 protein, CDR3 DNA. The D gene is left open where the match is weak. Clone size appears in some rows only: once, few, many, or a class for an expanded clone.

>.|TRBJ1-3|TRBV7-9|.
CASSRTVSGNTIYF
TGTGCCAGCAGCCGGACAGTCTCTGGAAACACCATATATTTT
>once|TRBJ2-3|TRBV28|.
CASSSSDSTDTQYF
TGTGCCAGCAGTTCCTCGGACAGCACAGATACGCAGTATTTT
>.|TRBJ2-1|TRBV11-1|TRBD2
CASSPGLALNEQFF
TGTGCCAGCAGCCCCGGACTAGCCCTCAATGAGCAGTTCTTC
>.|TRBJ2-2|TRBV12-5|.
CASGRGVSGELFF
TGTGCTAGTGGCAGGGGGGTCTCCGGGGAGCTGTTTTTT
>.|TRBJ2-1|TRBV7-9|.
CASSLTGTGANEQFF
TGTGCCAGCAGCTTAACCGGGACGGGAGCGAATGAGCAGTTCTTC
>.|TRBJ1-1|TRBV10-1|.
CASSQQGNTEAFF
TGCGCCAGCAGTCAACAGGGGAACACTGAAGCTTTCTTT
>.|TRBJ2-1|TRBV9|TRBD2
CASSETSGAYNEQFF
TGTGCCAGCAGCGAGACTAGCGGGGCCTACAATGAGCAGTTCTTC
>.|TRBJ2-3|TRBV18|.
CASSYTDTQYF
TGTGCCAGCTCGTACACAGATACGCAGTATTTT
>.|TRBJ2-7|TRBV18|TRBD2
CASSWTSGSDEQYF
TGTGCCAGCTCTTGGACTAGCGGGAGCGACGAGCAGTACTTC
>few|TRBJ1-2|TRBV10-3|TRBD1
CAITRDRDGYTF
TGTGCCATCACCCGGGACAGGGACGGCTACACCTTC
>.|TRBJ2-1|TRBV6-7|.
CASSYRGSYNEQFF
TGTGCCAGCAGTTACAGGGGGTCCTACAATGAGCAGTTCTTC
>.|TRBJ2-7|TRBV5-1|TRBD2
CASSRGLAGGISYEQYF
TGCGCCAGCAGCCGGGGACTAGCGGGAGGTATCTCCTACGAGCAGTACTTC
>.|TRBJ2-7|TRBV11-2|.
CASSFMEYEQYF
TGTGCCAGCAGCTTTATGGAGTACGAGCAGTACTTC
>.|TRBJ1-2|TRBV11-2|.
CASSALRVSYGYTF
TGTGCCAGCAGCGCACTGAGGGTATCCTATGGCTACACCTTC
>.|TRBJ2-2|TRBV29-1|.
CSVEVRGNTGELFF
TGCAGCGTTGAAGTGAGGGGGAACACCGGGGAGCTGTTTTTT
>.|TRBJ2-7|TRBV4-1|.
CASSPGGGYEQYF
TGCGCCAGCAGCCCCGGGGGTGGTTACGAGCAGTACTTC
>.|TRBJ2-6|TRBV5-8|.
CASSLSWGSGANVLTF
TGTGCCAGCAGCTTGAGTTGGGGGTCTGGGGCCAACGTCCTGACTTTC
>.|TRBJ1-2|TRBV5-1|TRBD1
CASSLPGQGPYGYTF
TGCGCCAGCAGCTTGCCCGGACAGGGCCCCTATGGCTACACCTTC
>.|TRBJ2-2|TRBV5-6|TRBD2
CASSLGLAAGELFF
TGTGCCAGCAGCTTGGGACTAGCGGCCGGGGAGCTGTTTTTT
>.|TRBJ2-5|TRBV2|.
CASSPTGETQYF
TGTGCCAGCAGCCCAACCGGTGAGACCCAGTACTTC
>.|TRBJ2-3|TRBV6-5|.
CASSYEAGTDTQYF
TGTGCCAGCAGTTACGAGGCGGGCACAGATACGCAGTATTTT
>.|TRBJ2-1|TRBV5-4|TRBD2
CASSRGGVLATYNEQFF
TGTGCCAGCAGCCGGGGAGGGGTACTAGCGACCTACAATGAGCAGTTCTTC
>.|TRBJ1-2|TRBV6-1|TRBD1
CASRYHRGRDYGYTF
TGTGCCAGCAGGTATCACAGGGGGCGAGACTATGGCTACACCTTC
>.|TRBJ2-7|TRBV11-2|.
CASSSHPPPYEQYF
TGTGCCAGCAGCTCCCACCCCCCGCCCTACGAGCAGTACTTC
>once|TRBJ1-2|TRBV9|.
CASSVRSNYGYTF
TGTGCCAGCAGCGTAAGGAGCAACTATGGCTACACCTTC
>.|TRBJ2-1|TRBV9|.
CASSVEAGRELVILDEQFF
TGTGCCAGCAGCGTAGAAGCGGGCAGAGAGCTGGTAATATTGGATGAGCAGTTCTTC
>.|TRBJ2-7|TRBV19|TRBD1
CASSAQGYEQYF
TGTGCCAGTAGTGCACAGGGGTACGAGCAGTACTTC
>.|TRBJ2-2|TRBV28|.
CASSLVPNTGELFF
TGTGCCAGCAGCCTCGTACCCAACACCGGGGAGCTGTTTTTT
>.|TRBJ2-3|TRBV7-2|TRBD2
CASSAYSGRGGDTQYF
TGTGCCAGCAGCGCCTATAGCGGGAGGGGAGGAGATACGCAGTATTTT
>.|TRBJ2-5|TRBV5-4|.
CASSLNSRNQYF
TGTGCCAGCAGCTTGAACAGTAGGAACCAGTACTTC
>.|TRBJ1-1|TRBV5-1|TRBD1
CASSWAPQGAGGTEAFF
TGCGCCAGCAGCTGGGCACCACAGGGGGCGGGAGGGACTGAAGCTTTCTTT
>once|TRBJ2-1|TRBV9|TRBD2
CASSSNSGSSYNEQFF
TGTGCCAGCAGCTCCAATAGCGGGAGCTCCTACAATGAGCAGTTCTTC
>.|TRBJ1-6|TRBV5-1|.
CASSFTTGTKNSPLHF
TGCGCCAGCAGCTTTACTACCGGGACAAAAAATTCACCCCTCCACTTT
>.|TRBJ2-7|TRBV27|.
CASPPYEQYF
TGTGCCAGCCCCCCCTACGAGCAGTACTTC
>.|TRBJ1-1|TRBV4-1|.
CASSQDERQGLEAFF
TGCGCCAGCAGCCAAGATGAAAGGCAGGGTCTAGAAGCTTTCTTT
>.|TRBJ2-3|TRBV4-1|TRBD2
CASSQHTSGATDTQYF
TGCGCCAGCAGCCAACATACTAGCGGGGCCACAGATACGCAGTATTTT
>.|TRBJ1-5|TRBV6-1|.
CASSEMGRAQPQHF
TGTGCCAGCAGTGAAATGGGGAGGGCGCAGCCCCAGCATTTT
>.|TRBJ2-1|TRBV27|TRBD2
CASSLSSGSSYNEQFF
TGTGCCAGCAGTTTATCGAGCGGGAGCTCCTACAATGAGCAGTTCTTC
>.|TRBJ2-1|TRBV7-4|.
CASSVGQGSKDEQFF
TGTGCCAGCAGCGTAGGGCAGGGGAGTAAGGATGAGCAGTTCTTC
>.|TRBJ1-2|TRBV4-2|.
CASSSMTLNYGYTF
TGTGCCAGCAGCTCAATGACACTCAACTATGGCTACACCTTC
>.|TRBJ1-2|TRBV30|TRBD1
CAWTTGGYGYTF
TGTGCCTGGACTACAGGGGGCTATGGCTACACCTTC
>.|TRBJ2-1|TRBV7-2|TRBD1
CASSFRDRQNEQFF
TGTGCCAGCAGCTTTCGGGACAGGCAGAATGAGCAGTTCTTC
>once|TRBJ2-7|TRBV28|TRBD2
CASSLIRAGGPNEQYF
TGTGCCAGCAGTTTAATCCGTGCGGGAGGGCCAAACGAGCAGTACTTC
>.|TRBJ2-1|TRBV9|TRBD2
CASSLNLSGRYNEQFF
TGTGCCAGCAGCTTGAACCTTAGCGGGCGCTACAATGAGCAGTTCTTC
>.|TRBJ1-1|TRBV27|.
CASSDTNMNTEAFF
TGTGCCAGCAGTGACACCAACATGAACACTGAAGCTTTCTTT
>.|TRBJ2-2|TRBV14|.
CASRQSPGGELFF
TGTGCCAGCAGACAATCCCCGGGCGGGGAGCTGTTTTTT
>.|TRBJ2-1|TRBV7-2|TRBD1
CASSFGTGGNEQFF
TGTGCCAGCAGCTTCGGGACAGGGGGCAATGAGCAGTTCTTC
>once|TRBJ2-7|TRBV20-1|TRBD1
CSATTGYEQYF
TGCAGTGCTACGACAGGGTACGAGCAGTACTTC
>.|TRBJ1-1|TRBV6-5|.
CASSYPGRGTEAFF
TGTGCCAGCAGTTACCCCGGACGGGGCACTGAAGCTTTCTTT
>.|TRBJ1-1|TRBV28|TRBD1
CASSWDRKAFF
TGTGCCAGCAGTTGGGACAGGAAAGCTTTCTTT